This TCR beta chain was captured in a study of T cells after yellow fever vaccination. Trimming stripped 3 bases from V and 7 bases from J, with 13 bases between. Germline CDR1 and CDR2: ENHRY and SYGVKD. CDR3 length: 14 residues. A single record per CDR3 protein comes from TCRdb applying MiXCR to the 5' RACE reads. The table has just under 600,000 distinct CDR3 sequences, approximately 13% seen once. The rearrangement uses TRBV10-3 and TRBJ1-5; D may be TRBD1 (6 bases). The sequence derives from a man aged 25-45 years who received the YFV17D yellow fever vaccine. Sequenced material: PBMCs, taken on the day of the yellow fever booster vaccination. The CDR3 coding sequence is TGTGCCATCAGTGATTCCCAGGGGATGCAGCCCCAGCATTTT. Translating it yields CAISDSQGMQPQHF.